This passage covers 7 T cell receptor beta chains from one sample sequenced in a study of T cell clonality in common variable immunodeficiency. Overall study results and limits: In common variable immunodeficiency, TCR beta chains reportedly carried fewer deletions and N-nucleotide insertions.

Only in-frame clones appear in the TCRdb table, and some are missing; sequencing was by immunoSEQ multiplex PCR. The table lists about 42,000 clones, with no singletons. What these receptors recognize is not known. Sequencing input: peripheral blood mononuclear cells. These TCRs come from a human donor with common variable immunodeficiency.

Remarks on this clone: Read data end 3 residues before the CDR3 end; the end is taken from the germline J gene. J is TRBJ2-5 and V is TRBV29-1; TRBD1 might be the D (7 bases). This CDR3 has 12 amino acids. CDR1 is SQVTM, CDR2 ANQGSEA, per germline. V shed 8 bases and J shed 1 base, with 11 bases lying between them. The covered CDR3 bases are TGCAGCACGGAGGGGGCCCAAGAGACC. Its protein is CSTEGAQET. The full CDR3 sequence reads CSTEGAQETQYF. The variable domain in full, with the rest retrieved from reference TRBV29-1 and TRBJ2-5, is SAVISQKPSRDICQRGTSLTIQCQVDSQVTMMFWYRQQPGQSLTLIATANQGSEATYESGFVIDKFPISRPNLTFSTLTVSNMSPEDSSIYLCSTEGAQETQYFGPGTRLLVL.

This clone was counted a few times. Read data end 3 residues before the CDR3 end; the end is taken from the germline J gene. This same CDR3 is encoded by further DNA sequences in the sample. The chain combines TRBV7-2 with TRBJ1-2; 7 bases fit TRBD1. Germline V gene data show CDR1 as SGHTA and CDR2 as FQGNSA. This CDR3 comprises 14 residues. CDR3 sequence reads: CASSSIDRVEGYTF. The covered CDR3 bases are TGTGCCAGCAGCTCGATAGACAGGGTGGAAGGC.

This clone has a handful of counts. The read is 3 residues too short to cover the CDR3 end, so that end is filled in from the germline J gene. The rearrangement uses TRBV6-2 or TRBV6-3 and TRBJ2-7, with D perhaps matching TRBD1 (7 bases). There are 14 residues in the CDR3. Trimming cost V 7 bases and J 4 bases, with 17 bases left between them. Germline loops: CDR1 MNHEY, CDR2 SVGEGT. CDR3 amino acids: CASTQGGGWYEQYF. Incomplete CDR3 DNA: TGTGCCAGCACCCAGGGGGGAGGCTGGTACGAG.

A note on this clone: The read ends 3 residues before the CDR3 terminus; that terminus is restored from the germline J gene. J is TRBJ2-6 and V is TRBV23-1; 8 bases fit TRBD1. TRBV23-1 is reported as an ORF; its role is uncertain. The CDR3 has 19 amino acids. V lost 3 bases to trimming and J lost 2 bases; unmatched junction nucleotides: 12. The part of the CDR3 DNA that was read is TGCGCCAGCAGTCAGCCGGACAGGGAGAAACTCCCTGGGGCCAACGTC. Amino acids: CASSQPDREKLPGANV. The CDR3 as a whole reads CASSQPDREKLPGANVLTF.

CDR3 bases read: TGTGCCAGTAGTGGACGGACAGGCCTTAACACAGATACG. Translating it yields CASSGRTGLNTDT. Given in full, the CDR3 is CASSGRTGLNTDTQYF. The genes are TRBV19 and TRBJ2-3, with TRBD1 matching 7 bases. From the germline J gene comes the end of the CDR3, since the read stops 3 residues before it. The CDR3 loop spans 16 amino acids. V shed 5 bases, J shed 2 bases, and the junction held 10 bases outside the gene matches. Germline lookup yields CDR1 LNHDA and CDR2 SQIVND (reference sequence).

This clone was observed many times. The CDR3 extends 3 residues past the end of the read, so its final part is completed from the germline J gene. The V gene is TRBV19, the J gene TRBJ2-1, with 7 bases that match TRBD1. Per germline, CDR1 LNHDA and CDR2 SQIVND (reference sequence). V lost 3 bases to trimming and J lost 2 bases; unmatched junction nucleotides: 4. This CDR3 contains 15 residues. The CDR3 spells CASSMTGSAYNEQFF. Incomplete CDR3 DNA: TGTGCCAGTAGTATGACAGGGAGCGCCTACAATGAG. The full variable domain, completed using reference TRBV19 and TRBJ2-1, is DGGITQSPKYLFRKEGQNVTLSCEQNLNHDAMYWYRQDPGQGLRLIYYSQIVNDFQKGDIAEGYSVSREKKESFPLTVTSAQKNPTAFYLCASSMTGSAYNEQFFGPGTRLTVL.

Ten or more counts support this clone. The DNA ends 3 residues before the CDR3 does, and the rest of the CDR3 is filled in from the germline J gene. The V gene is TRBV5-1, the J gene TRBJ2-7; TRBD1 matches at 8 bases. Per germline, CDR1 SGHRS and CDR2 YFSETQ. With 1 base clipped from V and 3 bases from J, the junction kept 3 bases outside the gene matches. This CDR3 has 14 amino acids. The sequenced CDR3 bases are TGCGCCAGCAGCTTGACAGGGGGGTACTACGAG. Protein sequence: CASSLTGGYYE. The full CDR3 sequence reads CASSLTGGYYEQYF.